This T cell receptor (beta chain) is drawn from a study of blood T cell repertoires in COVID-19. Overall study: The United States, Italy and Spain were the sources of the acute and convalescent COVID-19 samples. T cells, B-cell-depleted T cells, or PBMCs provided the cDNA or gDNA that served as material.

Germline CDR1 and CDR2: SGHVS and FQNEAQ. The V end was cut by 1 base, the J end by 1 base, with 7 bases between. The CDR3 runs to 14 residues. Original processing notes: Estimated nucleated cell counts came from reference gene primer amplification. Profiled with immunoSEQ multiplex PCR; TCRdb holds only in-frame clones, not every one. D and trimming come from the DNA, and the V and J calls and clone size come from that table. The sample consists of roughly 220,000 clones, around four fifths of them appearing once. Sample: peripheral blood. The source of this sequence is a woman aged 55-70 years who had recovered from COVID-19. The chain is built from TRBV7-8 and TRBJ1-1; no clear D. This chain's CDR3 is CASSLVGGNTEAFF. Written as DNA, the CDR3 is TGTGCCAGCAGCTTAGTCGGAGGGAACACTGAAGCTTTCTTT.